The following is a T cell receptor (beta chain) sequence with its context. Its antigen remains unknown. The sample belongs to a study of Graves' ophthalmopathy and Graves' hyperthyroidism. Study-wide results and caveats: Prediction of ophthalmopathy progression reached 70.59% sensitivity and 72% to 75% specificity. Most thyroid clonotypes with frequency above 0.001 were detected in blood too.

Researchers took RNA transcripts and amplified TCR beta CDR3 regions from them. HTBI primers served in a first-round RT-PCR, which a second-round multiplex PCR followed. TCRdb re-derived calls from the multiplex PCR reads in MiXCR, one entry per CDR3 protein. The sample carries about 380,000 distinct CDR3 sequences, 15% recorded once. V was trimmed by 8 bases and J by 1 base, leaving 17 bases between them. The CDR3 covers 15 residues. The chain combines TRBV12-3 or TRBV12-4 with TRBJ1-2; perhaps TRBD1 as D (5 bases). The receptor's source is a woman between 18 and 29 years old with stable Graves' hyperthyroidism. The sample taken for sequencing was peripheral blood. CDR3 loop: CASHLGGLINYGYTF. The CDR3 nucleotides are TGTGCCAGCCACCTCGGGGGACTAATTAACTATGGCTACACCTTC.